These T cell receptor beta chains were read from a single sample in a study of Ad26.COV2.S vaccination and SARS-CoV-2 variants. Profiling relied on immunoSEQ multiplex PCR, and the TCRdb table lists in-frame clones only, not all of them. Found here are about 250,000 clones, 80% to 90% of them singletons; the top ten hold about 3.5%. Specimen: peripheral blood, collected in a trial of Ad26.COV2.S vaccine versus placebo. The receptor source for this set is a person aged 18-65 years who received the Ad26.COV2.S COVID-19 vaccine or a placebo. The CDR3 runs from the conserved cysteine through the conserved F or W. D genes are given only for firm matches. Some rows mark clone size as missing; the rest say once, few, many or name a class of expanded clone.

NA NA 17 TRBJ1-6 TRBV3-1/TRBV3-2 TGTGCCAGCAGCCAAGAACGTACAAGCTCCTATAATTCACCCCTCCACTTT CASSQERTSSYNSPLHF
NA NA 15 TRBJ2-2 TRBV6-5 TGTGCCAGCACTACCCCCGGGGCCGACACCGGGGAGCTGTTTTTT CASTTPGADTGELFF
once TRBD2 12 TRBJ2-5 TRBV2 TGTGCCAGCGCGGGCGGGGGAGAGACCCAGTACTTC CASAGGGETQYF
few NA 15 TRBJ2-7 TRBV27 TGTGCCAGCAGTTTATCCAGGGGACTCGGCTACGAGCAGTACTTC CASSLSRGLGYEQYF
NA NA 15 TRBJ2-2 TRBV7-3 TGTGCCAGCAGCCGCGGGGGCGCGAACACCGGGGAGCTGTTTTTT CASSRGGANTGELFF
NA TRBD2 13 TRBJ2-7 TRBV18 TGTGCCAGCTCACCAGTGAAAGCGGGAGAGCAGTACTTC CASSPVKAGEQYF
NA TRBD1 14 TRBJ1-2 TRBV5-3 TGTGCCCAAAGTTTTGAGGACAGGGGCCATGGCTACACCTTC CAQSFEDRGHGYTF
NA NA 12 TRBJ1-5 TRBV28 TGTGCCAGCAAAGTACCCAATCAGCCCCAGCATTTT CASKVPNQPQHF
NA TRBD1 14 TRBJ2-2 TRBV2 TGTGCCAGCATCACCGGGACAGGCTCTGGGGAGCTGTTTTTT CASITGTGSGELFF
NA TRBD1 15 TRBJ2-7 TRBV27 TGTGCCAGCAGCCATTTAGGGACAGGGGGGGACGAGCAGTACTTC CASSHLGTGGDEQYF
NA TRBD1 21 TRBJ2-7 TRBV15 TGTGCCACCAGCAGATCTCTTGGGCGGGGACAGGGTTTTAGAATCGACTACGAGCAGTACTTC CATSRSLGRGQGFRIDYEQYF
NA NA 13 TRBJ2-7 TRBV27 TGTGCCAGCGGAGAGGGGATCTCCTACGAGCAGTACTTC CASGEGISYEQYF
NA NA 12 TRBJ2-1 TRBV7-8 TGTGCCAGCAGCCACCTGGGGAATGAGCAGTTCTTC CASSHLGNEQFF